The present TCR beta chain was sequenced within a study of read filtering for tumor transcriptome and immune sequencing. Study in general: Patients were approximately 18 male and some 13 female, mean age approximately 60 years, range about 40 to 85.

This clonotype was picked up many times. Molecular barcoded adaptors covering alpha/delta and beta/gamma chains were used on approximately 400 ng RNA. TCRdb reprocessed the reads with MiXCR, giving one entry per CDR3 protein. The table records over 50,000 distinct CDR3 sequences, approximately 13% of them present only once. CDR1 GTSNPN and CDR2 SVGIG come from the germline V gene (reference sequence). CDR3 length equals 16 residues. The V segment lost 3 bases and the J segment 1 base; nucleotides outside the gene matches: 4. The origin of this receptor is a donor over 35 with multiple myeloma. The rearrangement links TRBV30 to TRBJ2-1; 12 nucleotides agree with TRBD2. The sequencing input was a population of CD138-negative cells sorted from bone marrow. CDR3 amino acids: CAWRSSGRDSYNEQFF. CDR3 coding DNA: TGTGCCTGGAGGTCTAGCGGGAGGGATTCCTACAATGAGCAGTTCTTC.